This T cell receptor beta chain came from a study of technical replicates of blood from a handful of donors. Clones were read by immunoSEQ multiplex PCR, and TCRdb kept only the in-frame ones, dropping some. The table shows some 74,000 clones, with nearly 98% occurring only once. Deletions cut 5 bases from V and 13 bases from J, with 18 bases between. Germline CDR1 reads MDHEN; CDR2 reads SYDVKM. The CDR3 spans 13 residues. The receptor comes from a human donor in good health. Sample: T cells isolated from PBMCs. This sequence joins TRBV28 and TRBJ2-4; D is possibly TRBD2 (6 bases). The CDR3 is CASSPSSRDSQYF. DNA for the CDR3: TGTGCCAGCAGTCCCTCATCCCGGGACTCCCAGTACTTC.